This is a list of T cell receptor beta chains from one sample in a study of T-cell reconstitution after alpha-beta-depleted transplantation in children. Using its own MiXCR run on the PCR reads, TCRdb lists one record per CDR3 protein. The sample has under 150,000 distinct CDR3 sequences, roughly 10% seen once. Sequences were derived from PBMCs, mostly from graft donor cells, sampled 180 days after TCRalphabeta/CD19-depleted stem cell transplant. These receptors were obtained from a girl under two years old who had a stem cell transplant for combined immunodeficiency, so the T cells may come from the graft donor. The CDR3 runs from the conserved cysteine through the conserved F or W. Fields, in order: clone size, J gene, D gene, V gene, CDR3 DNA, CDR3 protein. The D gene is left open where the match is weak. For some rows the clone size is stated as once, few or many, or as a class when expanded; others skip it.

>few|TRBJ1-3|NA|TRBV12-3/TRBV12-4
TGTGCCAGCAGTTTGGGAGATCCTAATCATGGAAACACCATATATTTT
CASSLGDPNHGNTIYF
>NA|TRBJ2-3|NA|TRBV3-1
TGTGCCAGCAGCCAAGAGAGAGAGACAGACGCTATGTTGGACACAGATACGCAGTATTTT
CASSQERETDAMLDTDTQYF
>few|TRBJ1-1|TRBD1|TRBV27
TGTGCCAGCAAAAAGGGGGCGGTGAACACTGAAGCTTTCTTT
CASKKGAVNTEAFF
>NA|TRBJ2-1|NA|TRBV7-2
TGTGCCAGCAGCTTAGCAGGGTCCCACAATGAGCAGTTCTTC
CASSLAGSHNEQFF
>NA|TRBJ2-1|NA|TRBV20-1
TGCAGTACCCTGAGGAACGGGTGGAGTGAGCAGTTCTTC
CSTLRNGWSEQFF
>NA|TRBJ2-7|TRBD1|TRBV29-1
TGCAGCGTTCGGGACAGGGTTGGTTACGAGCAGTACTTC
CSVRDRVGYEQYF
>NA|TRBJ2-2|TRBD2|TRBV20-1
TGCAGTGCTAGTTGGCTAGCGGGGGGGCCTTACACCGGGGAGCTGTTTTTT
CSASWLAGGPYTGELFF
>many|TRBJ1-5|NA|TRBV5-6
TGTGCCAGCAGCTTGGGGATGGCTCGAAGAAGCAATCAGCCCCAGCATTTT
CASSLGMARRSNQPQHF
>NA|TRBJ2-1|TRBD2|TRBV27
TGTGCCAGCAGTTTATATTGGAGGCTAGCGGGAATCGATGAGCAGTTCTTC
CASSLYWRLAGIDEQFF
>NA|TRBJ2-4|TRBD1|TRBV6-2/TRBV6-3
TGTGCCAGCAACCCGGGACAGGTCGGAAACATTCAGTACTTC
CASNPGQVGNIQYF
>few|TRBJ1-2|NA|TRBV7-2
TGTGCCAGCAGCTTAGACACCACTAACTATGGCTACACCTTC
CASSLDTTNYGYTF
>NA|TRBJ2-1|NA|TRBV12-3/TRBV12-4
TGTGCCAGCAGTTTAGGGACAGTCCAAAATGAGCAGTTCTTC
CASSLGTVQNEQFF
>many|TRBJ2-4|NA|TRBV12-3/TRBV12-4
TGTGCCAGCATCCGGGCGGGCATTCAGTACTTC
CASIRAGIQYF
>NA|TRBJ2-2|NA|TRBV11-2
TGTGCCAGCAGCTTCCGGAGGGGTGCGAACACCGGGGAGCTGTTTTTT
CASSFRRGANTGELFF
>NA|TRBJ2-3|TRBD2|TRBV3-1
TGTGCCAGCAGCCAAGGATGGACTAGCGGAACAGATACGCAGTATTTT
CASSQGWTSGTDTQYF
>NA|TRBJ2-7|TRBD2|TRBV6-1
TGTGCCAGCAGCCCGACTAGCTGCAGCTCCTACGAGCAGTACTTC
CASSPTSCSSYEQYF
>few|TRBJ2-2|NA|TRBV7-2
TGTGCCAGCAGCTTCCTCCTAGCGCTCACCGGGGAGCTGTTTTTT
CASSFLLALTGELFF
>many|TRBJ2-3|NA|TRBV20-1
TGCAGTGCTAGGTCCCCCTCAACAAACACAGATACGCAGTATTTT
CSARSPSTNTDTQYF
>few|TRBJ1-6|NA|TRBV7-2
TGTGCCAGCAGCCCCGTAGTGGGGAATAATTCACCCCTCCACTTT
CASSPVVGNNSPLHF
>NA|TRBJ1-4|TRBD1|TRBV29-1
TGCAGCGTTGAAGATCGCGGACAGGGGGAGGAAAAACTGTTTTTT
CSVEDRGQGEEKLFF
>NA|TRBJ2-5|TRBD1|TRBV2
TGTGCCAGCAGGGGACAGGGGAAGGGTCAAGAGACCCAGTACTTC
CASRGQGKGQETQYF
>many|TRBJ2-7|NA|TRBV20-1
TGCAGTGCTAGAGATCTGCGACGGTCCTACGAGCAGTACTTC
CSARDLRRSYEQYF